This TCR beta chain was sequenced in a study of blood T cell repertoires in COVID-19. Study overall: Acute-phase and convalescent COVID-19 samples originated in the United States, Italy and Spain.

Per the study methods: Scientists estimated how many nucleated cells there were by amplifying reference gene primers. Libraries were prepared by immunoSEQ multiplex PCR; TCRdb keeps only in-frame clonotypes and omits some of them. The V and J calls and clone size come from that table; D and trimming were worked out from the DNA. The table records fewer than 500,000 clones, more than 75% of them present only once. Allocation to cohorts depended on clinical history reported by the participants. V was clipped by 4 bases and J by 3 bases; unmatched bases: 7. Germline-derived CDR1 and CDR2 are MGHRA and YSYEKL. The CDR3 spans 15 residues.

Material for sequencing was PBMCs or T cells enriched from blood (not recorded which). The chain is built from TRBV4-1 and TRBJ2-7, with 9 positions matching TRBD1. The clonotype was recovered from a man aged 25-40 years who had recovered from COVID-19. The CDR3 DNA sequence: TGCGCCAGCAGCCGCTCCCGGGACAGGGACTACGAGCAGTACTTC. This codes for CASSRSRDRDYEQYF.